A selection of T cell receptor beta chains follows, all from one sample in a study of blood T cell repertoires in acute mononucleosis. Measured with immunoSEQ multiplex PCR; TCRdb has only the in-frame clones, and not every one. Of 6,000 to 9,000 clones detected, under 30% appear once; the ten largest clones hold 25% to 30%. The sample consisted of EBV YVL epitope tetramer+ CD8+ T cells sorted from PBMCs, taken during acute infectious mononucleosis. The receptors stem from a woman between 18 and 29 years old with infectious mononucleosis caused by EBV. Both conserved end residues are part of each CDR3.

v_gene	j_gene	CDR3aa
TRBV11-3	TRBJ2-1	CASSLALQNEQFF
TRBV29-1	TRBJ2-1	CSVGQALVNEQFF
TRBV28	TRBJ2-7	CASSFLSGEQYF
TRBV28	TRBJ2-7	CASSLEPSGGSEQYF
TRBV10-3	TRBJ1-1	CASSYSGQGYTEAFF
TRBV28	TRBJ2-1	CASSLAGPSNEQFF
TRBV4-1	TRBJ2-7	CASSHGQGEGYEQCF
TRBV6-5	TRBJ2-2	CASSYAGHNTGELFF
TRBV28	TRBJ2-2	CASRRSYTGELFF
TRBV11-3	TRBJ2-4	CASSWAGAKNIQYF
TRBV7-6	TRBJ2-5	CASRQLTGSGETQYF
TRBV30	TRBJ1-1	CAWRPLTGGGTEAFF
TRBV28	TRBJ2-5	CASSLLAGGGETQYF
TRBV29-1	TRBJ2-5	CSVEEDRVRETQYF
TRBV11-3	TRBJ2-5	CASSQAPTSGETQYF
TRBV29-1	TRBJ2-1	CSVGPTTSGRYNEQFF
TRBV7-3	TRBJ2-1	CASSTGTTKQFF
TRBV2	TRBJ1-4	CASSYPGGISSNEKLFF
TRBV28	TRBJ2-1	CASSSLAGAYNEQFF
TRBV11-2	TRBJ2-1	CASSLALQNEQFF
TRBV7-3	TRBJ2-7	CASSPSGKGLYEQYF
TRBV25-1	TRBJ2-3	CASSPGTHTDTQYF
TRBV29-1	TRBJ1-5	CSVVWALCQPNHF
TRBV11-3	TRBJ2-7	CASSTLGTSGRLAYEQYF
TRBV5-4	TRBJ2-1	CASSEQANEQFF
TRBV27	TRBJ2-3	CASSQGWFPRADTQYF
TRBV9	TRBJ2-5	CASSHQPSSGETQYF